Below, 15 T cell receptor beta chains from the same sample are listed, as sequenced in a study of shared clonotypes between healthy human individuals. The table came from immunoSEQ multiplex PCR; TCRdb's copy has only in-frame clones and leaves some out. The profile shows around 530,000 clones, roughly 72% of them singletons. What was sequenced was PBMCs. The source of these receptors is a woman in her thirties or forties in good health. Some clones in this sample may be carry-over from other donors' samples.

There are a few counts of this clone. Here the CDR3 reads CASSRVSEAFF. The CDR3, as DNA: TGTGCCAGTAGTAGGGTGTCTGAAGCTTTCTTT. This rearrangement joins TRBV19 to TRBJ1-1; D is uncertain. From germline, CDR1 is LNHDA and CDR2 SQIVND (reference sequence). The CDR3 totals 11 residues. V was shortened by 4 bases and J by 6 bases, with 6 bases between the two germline ends.

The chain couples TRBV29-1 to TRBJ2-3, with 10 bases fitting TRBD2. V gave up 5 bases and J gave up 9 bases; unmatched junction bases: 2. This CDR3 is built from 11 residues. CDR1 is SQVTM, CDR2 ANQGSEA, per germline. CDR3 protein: CSVPSGSTQYF. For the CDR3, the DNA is TGCAGCGTTCCTAGCGGGAGCACGCAGTATTTT.

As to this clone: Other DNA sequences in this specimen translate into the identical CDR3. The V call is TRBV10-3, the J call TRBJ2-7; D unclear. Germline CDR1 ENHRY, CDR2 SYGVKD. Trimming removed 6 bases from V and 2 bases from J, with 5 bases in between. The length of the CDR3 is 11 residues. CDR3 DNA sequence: TGTGCCATCAGCGAAGCCTACGAGCAGTACTTC. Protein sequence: CAISEAYEQYF.

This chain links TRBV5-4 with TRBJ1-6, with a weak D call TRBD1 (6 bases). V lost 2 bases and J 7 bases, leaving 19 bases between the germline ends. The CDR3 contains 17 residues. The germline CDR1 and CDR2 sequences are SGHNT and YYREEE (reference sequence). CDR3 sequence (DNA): TGTGCCAGCAGCTTCGACCCCTTTGCGGGGGCCAATTCACCCCTCCACTTT. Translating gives CASSFDPFAGANSPLHF.

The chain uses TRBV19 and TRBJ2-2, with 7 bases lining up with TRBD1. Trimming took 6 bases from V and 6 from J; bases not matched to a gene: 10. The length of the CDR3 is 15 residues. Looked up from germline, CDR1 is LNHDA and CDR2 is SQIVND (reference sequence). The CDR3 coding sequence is TGTGCCAGTAGCACCAGACAGGGTTTCCCCGGGGAGCTGTTTTTT. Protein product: CASSTRQGFPGELFF.

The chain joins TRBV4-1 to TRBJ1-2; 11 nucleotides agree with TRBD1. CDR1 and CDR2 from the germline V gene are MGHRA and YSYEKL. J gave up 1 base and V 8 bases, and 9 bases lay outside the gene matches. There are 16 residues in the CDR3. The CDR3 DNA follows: TGCGCCAGCGCTATGGGGACAGGGGGTTTTAACTATGGCTACACCTTC. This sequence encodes CASAMGTGGFNYGYTF.

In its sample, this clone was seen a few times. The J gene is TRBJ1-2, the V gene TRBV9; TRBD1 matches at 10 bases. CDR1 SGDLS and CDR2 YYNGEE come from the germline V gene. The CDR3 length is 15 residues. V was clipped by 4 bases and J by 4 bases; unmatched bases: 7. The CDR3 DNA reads TGTGCCAGCAGCTTCTTGACAGGGGGCGGCTATGGCTACACCTTC. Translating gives CASSFLTGGGYGYTF.

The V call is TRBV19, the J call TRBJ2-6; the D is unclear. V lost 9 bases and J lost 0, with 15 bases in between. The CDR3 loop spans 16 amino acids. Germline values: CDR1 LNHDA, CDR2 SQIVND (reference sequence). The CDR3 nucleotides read TGTGCCAGCCGCCCGAGGAACTACTCTGGGGCCAACGTCCTGACTTTC. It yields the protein CASRPRNYSGANVLTF.

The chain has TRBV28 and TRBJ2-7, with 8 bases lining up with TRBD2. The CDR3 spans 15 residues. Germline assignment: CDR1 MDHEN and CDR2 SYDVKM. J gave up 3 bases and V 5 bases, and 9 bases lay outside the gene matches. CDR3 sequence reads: CASSVTGTRSYEQYF. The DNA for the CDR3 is TGTGCCAGCAGTGTAACCGGGACTAGAAGCTACGAGCAGTACTTC.

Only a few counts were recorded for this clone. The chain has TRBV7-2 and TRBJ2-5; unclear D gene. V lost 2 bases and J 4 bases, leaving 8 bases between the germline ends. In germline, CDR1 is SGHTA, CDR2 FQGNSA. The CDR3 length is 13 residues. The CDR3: CASSLSRPETQYF. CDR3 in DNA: TGTGCCAGCAGCTTATCTAGGCCAGAGACCCAGTACTTC.

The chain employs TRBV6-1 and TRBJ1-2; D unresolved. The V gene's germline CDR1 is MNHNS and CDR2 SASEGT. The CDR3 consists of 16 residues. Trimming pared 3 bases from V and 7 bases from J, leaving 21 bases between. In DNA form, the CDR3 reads TGTGCCAGCAGTGAGTCCGTCAGCTCCGGCGCCCGTGGCTACACCTTC. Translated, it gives CASSESVSSGARGYTF.

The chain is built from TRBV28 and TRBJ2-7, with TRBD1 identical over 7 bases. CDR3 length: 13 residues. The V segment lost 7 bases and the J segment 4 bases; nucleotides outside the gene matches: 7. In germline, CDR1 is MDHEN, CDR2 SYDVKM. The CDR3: CASTTGSLYEQYF. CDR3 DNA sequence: TGTGCCAGCACGACAGGGTCCCTTTACGAGCAGTACTTC.

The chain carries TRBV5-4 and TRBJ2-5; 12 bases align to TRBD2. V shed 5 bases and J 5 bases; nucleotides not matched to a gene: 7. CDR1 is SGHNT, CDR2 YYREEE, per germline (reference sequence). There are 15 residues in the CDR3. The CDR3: CASRLLAGGWETQYF. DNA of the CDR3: TGTGCCAGCAGATTACTAGCGGGAGGATGGGAGACCCAGTACTTC.

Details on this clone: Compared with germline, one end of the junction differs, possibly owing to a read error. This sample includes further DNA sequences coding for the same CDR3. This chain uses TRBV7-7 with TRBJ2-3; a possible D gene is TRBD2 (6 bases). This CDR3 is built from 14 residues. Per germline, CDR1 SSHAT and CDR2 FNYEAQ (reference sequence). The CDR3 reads CASSLGGLADTQYF. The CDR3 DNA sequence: TGTGCTAGCAGCTTAGGAGGGCTTGCAGATACGCAGTATTTT.

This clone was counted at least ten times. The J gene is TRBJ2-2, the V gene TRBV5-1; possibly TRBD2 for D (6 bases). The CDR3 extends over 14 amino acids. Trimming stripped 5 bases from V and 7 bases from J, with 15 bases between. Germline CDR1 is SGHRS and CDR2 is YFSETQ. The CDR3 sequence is CASRVHGGDGELFF. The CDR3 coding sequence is TGCGCCAGCAGAGTCCACGGGGGTGACGGGGAGCTGTTTTTT.